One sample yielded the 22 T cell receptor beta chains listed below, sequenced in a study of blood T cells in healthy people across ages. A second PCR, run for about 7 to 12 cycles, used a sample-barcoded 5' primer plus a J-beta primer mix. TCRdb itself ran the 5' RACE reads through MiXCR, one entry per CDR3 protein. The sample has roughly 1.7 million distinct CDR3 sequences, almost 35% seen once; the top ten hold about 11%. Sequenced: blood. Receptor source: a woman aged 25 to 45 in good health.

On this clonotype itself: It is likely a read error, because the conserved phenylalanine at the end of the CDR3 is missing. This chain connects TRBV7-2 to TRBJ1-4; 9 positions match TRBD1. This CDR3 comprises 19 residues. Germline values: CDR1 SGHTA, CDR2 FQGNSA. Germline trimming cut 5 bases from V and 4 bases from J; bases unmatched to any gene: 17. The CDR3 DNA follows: TGTGCCAGCAGCACCCGATGGACAGGGGAGCCCTGGGGTAATGAAAAACTGTTTTTG. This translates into CASSTRWTGEPWGNEKLFL.

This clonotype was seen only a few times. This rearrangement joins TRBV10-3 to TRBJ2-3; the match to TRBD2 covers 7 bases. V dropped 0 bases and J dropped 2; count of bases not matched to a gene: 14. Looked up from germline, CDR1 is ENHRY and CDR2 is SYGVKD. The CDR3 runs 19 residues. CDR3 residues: CAISESGEGLNTYTDTQYF. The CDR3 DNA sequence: TGTGCCATCAGTGAGTCGGGGGAGGGCCTTAATACATACACAGATACGCAGTATTTT.

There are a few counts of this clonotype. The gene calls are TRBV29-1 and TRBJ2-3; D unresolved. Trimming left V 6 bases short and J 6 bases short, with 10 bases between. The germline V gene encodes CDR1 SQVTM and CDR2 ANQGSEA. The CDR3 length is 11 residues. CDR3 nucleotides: TGCAGCGTAGAGGATTGGGATACGCAGTATTTT. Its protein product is CSVEDWDTQYF.

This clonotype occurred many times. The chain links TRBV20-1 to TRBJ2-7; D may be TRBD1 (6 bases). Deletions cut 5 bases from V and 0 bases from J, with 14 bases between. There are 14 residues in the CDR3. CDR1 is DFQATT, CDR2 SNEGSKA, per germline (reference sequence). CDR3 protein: CSADNRDNSYEQYF. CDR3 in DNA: TGCAGTGCTGATAACCGGGACAACTCCTACGAGCAGTACTTC.

The CDR3 coding sequence is TGCGCCAGCAGCCGACCCGGGACAGGGGATTACGAGCAGTACTTC. It specifies CASSRPGTGDYEQYF. V is TRBV4-1 and J is TRBJ2-7, with 10 bases that match TRBD1. V shed 4 bases and J 4 bases; nucleotides not matched to a gene: 7. The CDR3 has 15 residues. CDR1 and CDR2 from the germline V gene are MGHRA and YSYEKL.

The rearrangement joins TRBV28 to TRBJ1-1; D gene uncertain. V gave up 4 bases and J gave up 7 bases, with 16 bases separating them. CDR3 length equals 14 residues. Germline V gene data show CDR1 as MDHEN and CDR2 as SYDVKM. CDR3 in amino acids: CASSSSGGELEAFF. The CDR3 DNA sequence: TGTGCCAGCAGTTCCTCCGGCGGGGAACTTGAAGCTTTCTTT.

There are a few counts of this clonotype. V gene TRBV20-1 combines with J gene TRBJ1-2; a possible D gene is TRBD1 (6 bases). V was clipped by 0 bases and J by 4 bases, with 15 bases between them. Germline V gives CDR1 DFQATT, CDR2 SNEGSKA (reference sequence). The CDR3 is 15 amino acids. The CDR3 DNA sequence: TGCAGTGCTAGAGATCGGAGGGGGTCGAGCTATGGCTACACCTTC. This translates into CSARDRRGSSYGYTF.

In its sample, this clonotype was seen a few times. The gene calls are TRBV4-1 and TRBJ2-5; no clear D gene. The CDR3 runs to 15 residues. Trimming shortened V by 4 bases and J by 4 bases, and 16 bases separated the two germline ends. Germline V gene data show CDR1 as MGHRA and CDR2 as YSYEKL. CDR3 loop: CASSRASARGETQYF. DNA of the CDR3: TGCGCCAGCAGCCGCGCGAGTGCCCGAGGAGAGACCCAGTACTTC.

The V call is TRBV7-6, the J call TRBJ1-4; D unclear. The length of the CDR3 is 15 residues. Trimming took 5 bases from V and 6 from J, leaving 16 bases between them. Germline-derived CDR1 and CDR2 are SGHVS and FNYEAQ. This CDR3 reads CASSLGRVRDEKLFF. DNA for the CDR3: TGTGCCAGCAGCCTAGGTCGGGTGAGGGATGAAAAACTGTTTTTT. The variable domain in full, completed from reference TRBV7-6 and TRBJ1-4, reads GAGVSQSPRYKVTKRGQDVALRCDPISGHVSLYWYRQALGQGPEFLTYFNYEAQQDKSGLPNDRFSAERPEGSISTLTIQRTEQRDSAMYRCASSLGRVRDEKLFFGSGTQLSVL.

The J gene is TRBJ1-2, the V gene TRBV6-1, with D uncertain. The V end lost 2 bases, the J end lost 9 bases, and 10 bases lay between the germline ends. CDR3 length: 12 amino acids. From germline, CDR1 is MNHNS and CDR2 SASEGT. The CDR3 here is CASSESVDSYTF. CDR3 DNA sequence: TGTGCCAGCAGTGAATCTGTCGATAGCTACACCTTC.

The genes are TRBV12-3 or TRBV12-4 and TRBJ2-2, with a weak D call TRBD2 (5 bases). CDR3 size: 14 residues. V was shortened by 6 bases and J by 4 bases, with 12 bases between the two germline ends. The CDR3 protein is CASSLDAGTGELFF. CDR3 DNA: TGTGCCAGCAGCCTGGACGCGGGCACCGGGGAGCTGTTTTTT.

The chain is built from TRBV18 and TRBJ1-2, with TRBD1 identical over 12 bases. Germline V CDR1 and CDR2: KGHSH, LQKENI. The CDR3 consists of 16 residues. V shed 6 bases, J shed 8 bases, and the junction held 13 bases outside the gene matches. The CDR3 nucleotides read TGTGCCAGCTCCATGGGACAGGGGGCAAGTGAAAACGGCTACACCTTC. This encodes CASSMGQGASENGYTF.

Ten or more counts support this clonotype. The CDR3 nucleotides are TGTGCCAGCAGCTTACGCCTAGACCAAGAGACCCAGTACTTC. Encoded protein: CASSLRLDQETQYF. V is TRBV7-9 and J is TRBJ2-5; D remains unclear. CDR3 size: 14 residues. From germline, CDR1 is SEHNR and CDR2 FQNEAQ (reference sequence). V was shortened by 2 bases and J by 0 bases, with 7 bases between the two germline ends.

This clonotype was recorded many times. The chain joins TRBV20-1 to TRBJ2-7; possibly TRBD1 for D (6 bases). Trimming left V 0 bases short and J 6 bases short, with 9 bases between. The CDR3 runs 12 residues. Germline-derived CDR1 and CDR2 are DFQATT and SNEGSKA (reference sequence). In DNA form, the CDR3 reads TGCAGTGCTAGAGATCAGGGGTTCGAGCAGTACTTC. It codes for CSARDQGFEQYF.

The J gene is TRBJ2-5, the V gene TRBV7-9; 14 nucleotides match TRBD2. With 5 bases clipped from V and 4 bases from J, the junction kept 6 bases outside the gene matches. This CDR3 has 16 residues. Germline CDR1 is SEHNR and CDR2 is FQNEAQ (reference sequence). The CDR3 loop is CASSTSGLAGAETQYF. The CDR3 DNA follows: TGTGCCAGCAGCACTTCGGGACTAGCGGGAGCAGAGACCCAGTACTTC.

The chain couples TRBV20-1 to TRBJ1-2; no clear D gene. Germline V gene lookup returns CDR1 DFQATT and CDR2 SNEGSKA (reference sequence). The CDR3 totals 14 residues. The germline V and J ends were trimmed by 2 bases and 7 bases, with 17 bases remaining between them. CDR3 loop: CSARPLVSGAGYTF. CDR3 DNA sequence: TGCAGTGCTAGACCCTTAGTTTCAGGAGCTGGCTACACCTTC.

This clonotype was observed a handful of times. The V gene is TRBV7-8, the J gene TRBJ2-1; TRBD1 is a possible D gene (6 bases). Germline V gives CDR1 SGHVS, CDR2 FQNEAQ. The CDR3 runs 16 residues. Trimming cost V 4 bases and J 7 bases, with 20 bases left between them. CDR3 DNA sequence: TGTGCCAGCAGCTACAGAGGGGGACCAAGCACAAATGAGCAGTTCTTC. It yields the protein CASSYRGGPSTNEQFF.

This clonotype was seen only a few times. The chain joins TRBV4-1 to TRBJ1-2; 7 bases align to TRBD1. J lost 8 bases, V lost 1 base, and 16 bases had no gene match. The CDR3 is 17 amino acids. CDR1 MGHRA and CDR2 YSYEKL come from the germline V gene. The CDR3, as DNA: TGCGCCAGCAGCCAAGCCCACTTACAGGGGATAACGGGGGGCTACACCTTC. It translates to CASSQAHLQGITGGYTF.

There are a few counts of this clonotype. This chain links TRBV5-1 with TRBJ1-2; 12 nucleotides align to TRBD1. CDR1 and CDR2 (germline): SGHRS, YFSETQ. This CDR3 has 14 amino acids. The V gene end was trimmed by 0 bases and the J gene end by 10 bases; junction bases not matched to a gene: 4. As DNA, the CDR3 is TGCGCCAGCAGCTTGGAGGGACAGGGGGCAGCCTACACCTTC. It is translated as CASSLEGQGAAYTF.

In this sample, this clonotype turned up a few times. The CDR3 protein is CASSLTGLPFTDTQYF. The CDR3 DNA is TGTGCCAGCAGCTTAACAGGCCTACCTTTCACAGATACGCAGTATTTT. This chain links TRBV7-2 with TRBJ2-3; tentative D call: TRBD1 (5 bases). Looked up from germline, CDR1 is SGHTA and CDR2 is FQGNSA. The CDR3 totals 16 residues. V dropped 2 bases and J dropped 2 bases, with 14 bases sitting between them. The full variable domain, completed using reference TRBV7-2 and TRBJ2-3, is GAGVSQSPSNKVTEKGKDVELRCDPISGHTALYWYRQSLGQGLEFLIYFQGNSAPDKSGLPSDRFSAERTGGSVSTLTIQRTQQEDSAVYLCASSLTGLPFTDTQYFGPGTRLTVL.

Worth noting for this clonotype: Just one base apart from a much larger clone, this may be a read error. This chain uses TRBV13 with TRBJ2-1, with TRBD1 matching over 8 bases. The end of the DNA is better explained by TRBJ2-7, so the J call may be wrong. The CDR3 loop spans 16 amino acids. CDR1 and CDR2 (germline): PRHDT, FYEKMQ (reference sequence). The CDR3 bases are TGTGCCAGCAGCTTATCCGGAACAGGGGGGCTCCACGAGCAGTACTTC. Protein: CASSLSGTGGLHEQYF.

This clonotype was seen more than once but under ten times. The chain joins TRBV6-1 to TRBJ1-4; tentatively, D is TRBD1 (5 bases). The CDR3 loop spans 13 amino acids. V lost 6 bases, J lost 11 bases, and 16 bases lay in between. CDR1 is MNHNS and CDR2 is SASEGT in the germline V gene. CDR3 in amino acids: CASRRDLDGKLFF. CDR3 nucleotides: TGTGCCAGCAGGAGGGACCTTGATGGTAAACTGTTTTTT.